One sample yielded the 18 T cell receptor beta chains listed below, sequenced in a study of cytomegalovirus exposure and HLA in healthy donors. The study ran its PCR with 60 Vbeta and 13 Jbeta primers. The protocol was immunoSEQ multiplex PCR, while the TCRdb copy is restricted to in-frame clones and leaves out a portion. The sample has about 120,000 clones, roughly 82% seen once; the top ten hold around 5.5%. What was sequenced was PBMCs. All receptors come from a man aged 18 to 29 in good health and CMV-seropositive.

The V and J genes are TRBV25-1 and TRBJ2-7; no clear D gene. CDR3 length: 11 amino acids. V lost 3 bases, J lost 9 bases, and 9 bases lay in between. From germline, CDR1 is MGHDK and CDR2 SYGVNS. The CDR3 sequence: CASSDPRGQYF. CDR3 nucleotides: TGTGCCAGCAGTGACCCCCGCGGGCAGTACTTC.

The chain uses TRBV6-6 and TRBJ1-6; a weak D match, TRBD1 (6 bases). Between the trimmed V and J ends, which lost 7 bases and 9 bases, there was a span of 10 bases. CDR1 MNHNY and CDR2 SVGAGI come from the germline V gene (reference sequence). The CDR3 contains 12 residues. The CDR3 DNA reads TGTGCCAGCATCACAGGGTTTTCACCCCTCCACTTT. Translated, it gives CASITGFSPLHF.

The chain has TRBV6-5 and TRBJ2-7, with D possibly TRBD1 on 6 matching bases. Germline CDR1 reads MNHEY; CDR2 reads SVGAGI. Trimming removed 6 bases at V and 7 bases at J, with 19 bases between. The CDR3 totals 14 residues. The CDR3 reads CASSWGTTLEEQYF. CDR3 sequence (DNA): TGTGCCAGCAGCTGGGGGACAACCCTGGAAGAGCAGTACTTC.

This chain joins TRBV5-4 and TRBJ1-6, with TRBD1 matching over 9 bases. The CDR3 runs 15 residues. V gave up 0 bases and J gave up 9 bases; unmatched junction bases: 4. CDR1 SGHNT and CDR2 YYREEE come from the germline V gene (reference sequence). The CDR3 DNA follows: TGTGCCAGCAGCTTGGCGGGGGACAGGGTTTCACCCCTCCACTTT. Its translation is CASSLAGDRVSPLHF.

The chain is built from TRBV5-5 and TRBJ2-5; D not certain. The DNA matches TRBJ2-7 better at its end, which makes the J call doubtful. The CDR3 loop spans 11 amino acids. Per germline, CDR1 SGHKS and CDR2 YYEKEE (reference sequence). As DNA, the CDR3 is TGTGCCAGCAGCTTGGACCTCGAGCAGTACTTC. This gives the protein CASSLDLEQYF.

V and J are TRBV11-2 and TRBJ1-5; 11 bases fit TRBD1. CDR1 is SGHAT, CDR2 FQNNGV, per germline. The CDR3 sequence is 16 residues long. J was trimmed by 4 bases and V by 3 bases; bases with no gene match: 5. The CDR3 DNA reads TGTGCCAGCAGCTTCGGGGGGACAGGGGGGAATCAGCCCCAGCATTTT. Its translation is CASSFGGTGGNQPQHF. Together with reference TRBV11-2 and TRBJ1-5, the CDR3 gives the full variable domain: EAGVAQSPRYKIIEKRQSVAFWCNPISGHATLYWYQQILGQGPKLLIQFQNNGVVDDSQLPKDRFSAERLKGVDSTLKIQPAKLEDSAVYLCASSFGGTGGNQPQHFGDGTRLSIL.

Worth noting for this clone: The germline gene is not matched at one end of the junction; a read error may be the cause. CDR3 DNA: TGTGCTAGTGGTTTGGTACGCGGGGCCAGTCTGAGCTCTGGGGCCAACGGCCTGACTTTC. Its translation: CASGLVRGASLSSGANGLTF. V is TRBV12-5 and J is TRBJ2-6, with D tentatively TRBD2 (6 bases). There are 20 residues in the CDR3. The V gene's germline CDR1 is LGHNT and CDR2 FRNRAP.

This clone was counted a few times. The CDR3 protein is CASSIGQGDGYTF. In DNA form, the CDR3 reads TGTGCCAGTAGTATCGGGCAGGGGGATGGCTACACCTTC. V usage is TRBV19 and J usage is TRBJ1-2, with 7 positions matching TRBD1. The CDR3 consists of 13 residues. Trimming removed 3 bases from V and 6 bases from J; junction bases left unmatched: 4. CDR1 is LNHDA, CDR2 SQIVND, per germline (reference sequence).

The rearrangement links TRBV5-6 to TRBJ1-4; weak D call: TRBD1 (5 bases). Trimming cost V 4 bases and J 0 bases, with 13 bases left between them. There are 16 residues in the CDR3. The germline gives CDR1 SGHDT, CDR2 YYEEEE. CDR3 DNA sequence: TGTGCCAGCAGCGAATTGACAGACACAACTAATGAAAAACTGTTTTTT. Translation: CASSELTDTTNEKLFF.

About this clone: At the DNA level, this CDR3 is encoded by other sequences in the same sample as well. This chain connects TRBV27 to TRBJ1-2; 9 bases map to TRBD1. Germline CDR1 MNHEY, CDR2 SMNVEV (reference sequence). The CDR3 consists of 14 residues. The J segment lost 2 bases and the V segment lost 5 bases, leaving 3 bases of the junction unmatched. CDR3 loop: CASSVDRGNYGYTF. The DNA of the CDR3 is TGTGCCAGCAGTGTGGACAGGGGAAACTATGGCTACACCTTC.

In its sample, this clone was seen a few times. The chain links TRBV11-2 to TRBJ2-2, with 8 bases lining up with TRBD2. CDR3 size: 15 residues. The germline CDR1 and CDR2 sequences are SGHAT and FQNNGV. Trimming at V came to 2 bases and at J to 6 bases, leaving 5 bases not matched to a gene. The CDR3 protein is CASSLLAGGPGELFF. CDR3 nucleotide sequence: TGTGCCAGCAGCTTATTGGCGGGGGGTCCCGGGGAGCTGTTTTTT.

Here the CDR3 DNA reads TGTGCCAGCAGCTTTATGGTTTGGGGACAGTCTTCACCTACCTATGGCTACACCTTC. As protein: CASSFMVWGQSSPTYGYTF. The rearrangement links TRBV28 to TRBJ1-2, with 7 bases identical to TRBD1. The CDR3 has 19 amino acids. The trim removed 6 bases at V and 4 bases at J, leaving 23 bases unmatched. Germline V lookup: CDR1 MDHEN, CDR2 SYDVKM.

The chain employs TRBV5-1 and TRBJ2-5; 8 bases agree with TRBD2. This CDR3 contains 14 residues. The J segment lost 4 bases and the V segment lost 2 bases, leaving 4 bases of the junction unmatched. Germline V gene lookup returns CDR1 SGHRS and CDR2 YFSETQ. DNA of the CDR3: TGCGCCAGCAGCTTAGCGGGAGTCCGAGAGACCCAGTACTTC. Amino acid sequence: CASSLAGVRETQYF.

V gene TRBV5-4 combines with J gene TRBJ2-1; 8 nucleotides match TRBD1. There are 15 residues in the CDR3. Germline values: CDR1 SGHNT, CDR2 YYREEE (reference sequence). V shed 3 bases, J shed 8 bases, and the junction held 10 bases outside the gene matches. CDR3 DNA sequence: TGTGCCAGCAGCTGGACAGGGTCAGAGGGGGATGAGCAGTTCTTC. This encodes CASSWTGSEGDEQFF.

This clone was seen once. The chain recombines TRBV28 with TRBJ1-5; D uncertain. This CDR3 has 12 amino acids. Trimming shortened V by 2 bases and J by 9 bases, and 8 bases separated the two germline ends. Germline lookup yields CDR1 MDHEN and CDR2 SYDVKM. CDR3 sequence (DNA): TGTGCCAGCAGTTTAGGAGGGCGGCCCCAGCATTTT. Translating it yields CASSLGGRPQHF. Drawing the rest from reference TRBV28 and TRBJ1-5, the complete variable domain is DVKVTQSSRYLVKRTGEKVFLECVQDMDHENMFWYRQDPGLGLRLIYFSYDVKMKEKGDIPEGYSVSREKKERFSLILESASTNQTSMYLCASSLGGRPQHFGDGTRLSIL.

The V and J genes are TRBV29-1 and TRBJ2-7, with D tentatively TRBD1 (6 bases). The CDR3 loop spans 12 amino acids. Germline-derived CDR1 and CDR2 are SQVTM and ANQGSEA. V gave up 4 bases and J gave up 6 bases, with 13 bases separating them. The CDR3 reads CSVAGVGGEQYF. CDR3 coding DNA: TGCAGCGTTGCAGGGGTAGGTGGCGAGCAGTACTTC.

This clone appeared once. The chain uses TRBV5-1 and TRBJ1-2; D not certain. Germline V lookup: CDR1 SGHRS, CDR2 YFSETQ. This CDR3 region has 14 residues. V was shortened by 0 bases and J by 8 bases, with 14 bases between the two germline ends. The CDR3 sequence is CASSLEVTGGGYTF. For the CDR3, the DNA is TGCGCCAGCAGCTTGGAAGTTACGGGAGGAGGCTACACCTTC.

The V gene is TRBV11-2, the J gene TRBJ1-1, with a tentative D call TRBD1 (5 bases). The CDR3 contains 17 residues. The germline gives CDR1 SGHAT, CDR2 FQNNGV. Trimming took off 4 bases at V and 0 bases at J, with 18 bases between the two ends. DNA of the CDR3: TGTGCCAGCAGCTCCCCTTACGGGGGGAGCATGAACACTGAAGCTTTCTTT. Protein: CASSSPYGGSMNTEAFF.